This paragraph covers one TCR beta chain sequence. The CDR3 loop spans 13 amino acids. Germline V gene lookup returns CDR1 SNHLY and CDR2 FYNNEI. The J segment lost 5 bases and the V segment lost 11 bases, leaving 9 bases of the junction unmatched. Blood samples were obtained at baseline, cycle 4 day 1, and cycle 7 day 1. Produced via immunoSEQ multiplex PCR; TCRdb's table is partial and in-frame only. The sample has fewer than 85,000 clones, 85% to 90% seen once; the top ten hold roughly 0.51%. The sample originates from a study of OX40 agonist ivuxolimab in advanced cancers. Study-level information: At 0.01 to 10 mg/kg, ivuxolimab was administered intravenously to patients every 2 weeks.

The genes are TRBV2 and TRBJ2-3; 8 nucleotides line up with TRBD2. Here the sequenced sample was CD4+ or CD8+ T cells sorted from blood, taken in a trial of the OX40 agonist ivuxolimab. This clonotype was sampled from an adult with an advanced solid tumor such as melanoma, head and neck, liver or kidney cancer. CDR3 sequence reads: CAGSQTSVDTQYF. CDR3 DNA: TGTGCCGGAAGTCAGACTAGCGTAGATACGCAGTATTTT.